These 6 T cell receptor beta chains were sequenced from one sample in a study of vaccination and CD4 T cells after COVID-19. An Oncomine TCR Beta short-read assay was used to sequence the DNA from cultured CD4+ T cells. In TCRdb, the PCR reads were re-called with MiXCR into one record per CDR3 protein. The sample lists some 8,100 distinct CDR3 sequences, about 47% occurring once. Treatment meaning: approximately nine-day PBMC culture with coronavirus spike peptide pools or control peptides (ViraFEST assay). Gathering of the CD4+ T cells, from the unexposed donor, took place before the COVID-19 pandemic (2011-2018). Antigens of these TCRs are unknown. The source material was CD4+ T cells from blood, cultured in vitro. The origin of the receptors is a human donor in good health.

This clonotype was detected a few times. The J gene is TRBJ1-2, the V gene TRBV6-5; D call uncertain. In germline, CDR1 is MNHEY, CDR2 SVGAGI. This CDR3 has 13 residues. V lost 4 bases, J lost 3 bases, and 9 bases lay in between. The CDR3 DNA reads as TGTGCCAGCAGTTCCTTCATGGACTATGGCTACACCTTC. As protein: CASSSFMDYGYTF.

This clonotype appeared a few times. The CDR3 loop reads CASSKTSGNTEAFF. DNA for the CDR3: TGTGCCAGCAGTAAGACCTCGGGGAACACTGAAGCTTTCTTT. This chain joins TRBV6-1 and TRBJ1-1, with D unresolved. This CDR3 contains 14 residues. Per germline, CDR1 MNHNS and CDR2 SASEGT. The V end was cut by 5 bases, the J end by 1 base, with 11 bases between.

This clonotype was recorded a few times. The chain has TRBV10-1 and TRBJ1-5; 9 nucleotides match TRBD1. From germline, CDR1 is WNHNN and CDR2 SYGVQD (reference sequence). V lost 6 bases and J lost 5; bases outside the gene matches: 2. The CDR3 sequence is 13 residues long. In nucleotides, the CDR3 is TGCGCCAGCAGCCGGGACAGGGATCAGCCCCAGCATTTT. Its translation: CASSRDRDQPQHF.

The V call is TRBV20-1, the J call TRBJ2-6; 10 bases align to TRBD2. Germline V gene data show CDR1 as DFQATT and CDR2 as SNEGSKA (reference sequence). Unmatched junction bases numbered 10, after V lost 4 bases and J lost 4 bases. This CDR3 spans 17 amino acids. CDR3 bases: TGCAGTGCTACCAGGACTAGCGGCTCTGGCGGGGCCAACGTCCTGACTTTC. Amino acid sequence: CSATRTSGSGGANVLTF.

As regards this clonotype: Relative to the germline gene, one junction end is altered; a read error may explain this. The genes are TRBV10-2 and TRBJ2-2; 8 nucleotides agree with TRBD2. CDR1 and CDR2 from the germline V gene are WSHSY and SAAADI. There are 15 residues in the CDR3. CDR3 nucleotides: TGCGCCAGCAGCCATGGACTAGCAAACACCGGGGGGCTGTTTTTT. This sequence encodes CASSHGLANTGGLFF.

The gene calls are TRBV2 and TRBJ2-7; 8 nucleotides agree with TRBD1. The germline V gene encodes CDR1 SNHLY and CDR2 FYNNEI. The CDR3 loop spans 15 amino acids. V lost 6 bases and J lost 6; bases outside the gene matches: 13. CDR3 DNA: TGTGCCAGCAGGCTAGGACAGGGACCTACCTGCGAGCAGTACTTC. Its translation is CASRLGQGPTCEQYF.